Listed below are T cell receptor beta chains from one sample, sequenced in a study of blood T cell repertoires in COVID-19. The protocol was immunoSEQ multiplex PCR, while the TCRdb copy is restricted to in-frame clones and leaves out a portion. The repertoire holds around 75,000 clones, with roughly 78% as singletons. Material for sequencing was peripheral blood. Source of these receptors: a woman of 80 years or more with active or convalescent COVID-19. Each CDR3 is given with its conserved first and last residue. A D gene is named only where the DNA matches it firmly. Size is stated for part of the rows, as once, few or many counts, or as a class when the clone is expanded.

J,size,D,V,DNA,CDR3
TRBJ2-7,NA,NA,TRBV11-3,TGTGCCAGCAGCTTAGGATCAGTCTACGAGCAGTACTTC,CASSLGSVYEQYF
TRBJ2-6,few,NA,TRBV11-2,TGTGCCAGCAGCCCTTCGGGAGCTGGGGCCAACGTCCTGACTTTC,CASSPSGAGANVLTF
TRBJ2-1,NA,TRBD2,TRBV20-1,TGCAGTGCTAGTCGTGTTAGCGGGGGGGCTAAAGAGCAGTTCTTC,CSASRVSGGAKEQFF
TRBJ1-4,NA,TRBD1,TRBV4-2,TGTGCCAGCAGCCGAAAAAAGGACAGGGGGCTACAGGGGAATGAAAAACTGTTTTTT,CASSRKKDRGLQGNEKLFF
TRBJ1-5,NA,TRBD1,TRBV7-2,TGTGCCAGCAGCCCCCCTACAGGGGGAGGCCAGCCCCAGCATTTT,CASSPPTGGGQPQHF
TRBJ1-2,many,TRBD1,TRBV19,TGTGCCAGTAGTATAAGGGACAGGACGGGGGCGAGGGGTGGCTACACCTTC,CASSIRDRTGARGGYTF
TRBJ2-2,few,NA,TRBV19,TGTGCCAGTAGTATTAGGGGATCCGGGGAGCTGTTTTTT,CASSIRGSGELFF
TRBJ1-1,NA,NA,TRBV29-1,TGCAGCGTTGAAGGGGGAGGGGTGGGCACTGAAGCTTTCTTT,CSVEGGGVGTEAFF
TRBJ1-6,NA,NA,TRBV30,TGTGCCTGGAGTGTAGGTGGGGGCAGCTCCTATAATTCACCCCTCCACTTT,CAWSVGGGSSYNSPLHF
TRBJ2-1,NA,NA,TRBV5-1,TGCGCCAGCAGCTTGGGTTTAAATGAGCAGTTCTTC,CASSLGLNEQFF
TRBJ2-1,NA,TRBD2,TRBV10-3,TGTGCCATCAGTGAGTCCGCGGGAGTCTACGACAATGAGCAGTTCTTC,CAISESAGVYDNEQFF
TRBJ2-7,NA,NA,TRBV2,TGTGCCAGCGGGATGGGAGCACCCTCCTACGAGCAGTACTTC,CASGMGAPSYEQYF
TRBJ1-6,once,NA,TRBV27,TGTGCCAGCAGCCGGATACAGGAGACACCCCTCCACTTT,CASSRIQETPLHF
TRBJ2-7,few,NA,TRBV5-4,TGTGCCAGCAGCTTGGAAGGGGAATTCCGGTACGAGCAGTACTTC,CASSLEGEFRYEQYF
TRBJ2-7,NA,NA,TRBV6-2/TRBV6-3,TGTGCCAGCAGTAACGTAGCGGAGGGGTCCTACGAGCAGTACTTC,CASSNVAEGSYEQYF
TRBJ1-1,NA,TRBD1,TRBV27,TGTGCCAGCAGTTTATCATCGGCAGGGGGCACTGAAGCTTTCTTT,CASSLSSAGGTEAFF
TRBJ2-3,NA,NA,TRBV4-1,TGCGCCAGCAGCCAAGATACCGGGGGACTTAAGACGCAGTATTTT,CASSQDTGGLKTQYF
TRBJ1-3,NA,NA,TRBV7-9,TGTGCCAGCAGTTCCCTAACAGTCCCTGGAAACACCATATATTTT,CASSSLTVPGNTIYF
TRBJ2-3,NA,TRBD2,TRBV7-2,TGTGCCAGCAGCTTACGATCTCCCCCTAGCGGGGGGGCCGGAGATACGCAGTATTTT,CASSLRSPPSGGAGDTQYF
TRBJ2-2,NA,TRBD2,TRBV6-2/TRBV6-3,TGTGCCAGCAGTTACCCGGGGACTAGCGGGAGTGCCGGGGAGCTGTTTTTT,CASSYPGTSGSAGELFF
TRBJ1-2,NA,NA,TRBV19,TGTGCCAGTAGTATCTCCTTGGAGGATAAGGCTGGCTACACCTTC,CASSISLEDKAGYTF
TRBJ1-1,NA,NA,TRBV27,TGTGCCAGCAGTAGAGACAGGTTGAACACTGAAGCTTTCTTT,CASSRDRLNTEAFF
TRBJ2-1,few,NA,TRBV19,TGTGCCAGCAGCATAGGTCGGGGTAACTACAATGAGCAGTTCTTC,CASSIGRGNYNEQFF
TRBJ1-1,many,NA,TRBV4-1,TGCGCCAGCACAACAGGAACTGAAGCTTTCTTT,CASTTGTEAFF
TRBJ1-2,NA,NA,TRBV2,TGTGCCAGCAGTGAATATCACACGGGGGATTATGGCTACACCTTC,CASSEYHTGDYGYTF
TRBJ2-5,NA,NA,TRBV18,TGTGCCAGCTCACCACGGTTACGCGGAGAGACCCAGTACTTC,CASSPRLRGETQYF
TRBJ2-1,few,NA,TRBV27,TGTGCCAGCAGTCGCGACAGGAGCTCCTACAATGAGCAGTTCTTC,CASSRDRSSYNEQFF
TRBJ2-7,NA,TRBD2,TRBV19,TGTGCCAGTAGACCCTCCGGGACTAGTTTTTACGAGCAGTACTTC,CASRPSGTSFYEQYF
TRBJ2-2,NA,NA,TRBV5-1,TGCGCCAGCAGCTCCCACACATACAACACCGGGGAGCTGTTTTTT,CASSSHTYNTGELFF
TRBJ2-7,NA,NA,TRBV4-3,TGCGCCAGCAGCCAAGCCTACCCCCAGGGTCTGGGGCAGTACTTC,CASSQAYPQGLGQYF
TRBJ1-3,NA,NA,TRBV11-2,TGTGCCAGCAGCTTAGCAACAGGGTTATCTGGAAACACCATATATTTT,CASSLATGLSGNTIYF
TRBJ1-5,NA,NA,TRBV19,TGTGCCAGTAGTATCCTGGGCGATCAGCCCCAGCATTTT,CASSILGDQPQHF
TRBJ2-1,NA,TRBD1,TRBV29-1,TGCAGGACAGGGGGGTACGACAATGAGCAGTTCTTC,CRTGGYDNEQFF
TRBJ1-4,few,TRBD1,TRBV5-1,TGCGCCAGCAGCCGGGACAGGGAAAATGAAAAACTGTTTTTT,CASSRDRENEKLFF
TRBJ1-3,NA,TRBD1,TRBV6-5,TGTGCCAGCAGCCCCCCAGGACAGGGTCGTTACACCATATATTTT,CASSPPGQGRYTIYF
TRBJ2-4,many,NA,TRBV27,TGTGCCAGCAGTTTATCGAGGGGGAGGGACATTCAGTACTTC,CASSLSRGRDIQYF
TRBJ1-4,NA,NA,TRBV7-8,TGTGCCAGCAGCTTAAAGAATGCGCGGGGCCGGGCGAAGGAAAAACTGTTTTTT,CASSLKNARGRAKEKLFF
TRBJ2-7,few,NA,TRBV6-5,TGTGCCAGCAGTTACTCGATCCCCAGGGGAGCCTACGAGCAGTACTTC,CASSYSIPRGAYEQYF
TRBJ2-1,many,NA,TRBV5-6,TGTGCCAGCAGCACGGGGGACTACAATGAGCAGTTCTTC,CASSTGDYNEQFF
TRBJ2-2,few,NA,TRBV19,TGTGCCAGTAAGCCGGGCAGGGCCACCGGGGAGCTGTTTTTT,CASKPGRATGELFF
TRBJ2-1,NA,TRBD2,TRBV27,TGTGCCAGCAGTGTCACTAGCGGGAGGGCCCATGAGCAGTTCTTC,CASSVTSGRAHEQFF
TRBJ1-4,NA,NA,TRBV5-6,TGTGCCAGCAGCTCTGGACTGATTGAAAAACTGTTTTTT,CASSSGLIEKLFF
TRBJ2-5,NA,TRBD2,TRBV28,TGTGCCAGCAGTTTAATCGGACTAGCGACGGAGACCCAGTACTTC,CASSLIGLATETQYF
TRBJ2-7,NA,NA,TRBV21-1,TGTGCCAGCAGCAAAAAGGGGCTTACCTCGGGGGAAAGCTCCTACGAGCAGTACTTC,CASSKKGLTSGESSYEQYF
TRBJ1-5,few,NA,TRBV18,TGTGCCAGCTCACCACCGAAGGCGGCGGGTCAGCCCCAGCATTTT,CASSPPKAAGQPQHF
TRBJ2-3,NA,TRBD2,TRBV3-1/TRBV3-2,TGTGCCAGCAGCCGGGGCGGGGGGGCTTTCACAGATACGCAGTATTTT,CASSRGGGAFTDTQYF
TRBJ2-7,NA,NA,TRBV4-1,TGCGCCAGCCAAAATCCCTGGGACGTGGGGGGCGAGCAGTACTTC,CASQNPWDVGGEQYF
TRBJ1-5,NA,TRBD1,TRBV27,TGTGCCAGCAAAACACAGGGGGTTAATCAGCCCCAGCATTTT,CASKTQGVNQPQHF
TRBJ2-3,NA,NA,TRBV6-5,TGTGCCAGCAGTTACTCGGCAGGGTCGGTGACAGATACGCAGTATTTT,CASSYSAGSVTDTQYF
TRBJ1-1,NA,NA,TRBV4-3,TGCGCCAGCAGCCTATCGAACACTGAAGCTTTCTTT,CASSLSNTEAFF
TRBJ2-2,NA,NA,TRBV29-1,TGCAGCGTTGTCGGACTTCCATTCACCGGGGAGCTGTTTTTT,CSVVGLPFTGELFF
TRBJ2-7,NA,TRBD1,TRBV5-1,TGCGCCAGCAGCCCCGACAGGGGGTTAATGAACGAGCAGTACTTC,CASSPDRGLMNEQYF
TRBJ2-5,NA,NA,TRBV7-9,TGTGCCAGCAGCTCCACGGCCAACTATTGGGTGGAAGAGACCCAGTACTTC,CASSSTANYWVEETQYF
TRBJ1-3,NA,NA,TRBV6-5,TGTGCCAGCAGTTCCGGCTCTGGAAACACCATATATTTT,CASSSGSGNTIYF
TRBJ1-4,NA,NA,TRBV5-5,TGTGCCAGCAGCTTGGCCCTGCCAGGAACACGAGCTGCCGAAAAACTGTTTTTT,CASSLALPGTRAAEKLFF
TRBJ2-3,NA,NA,TRBV6-1,TGTGCCAGCAGTGAAAAGCTAGGGGGTACGCAGTATTTT,CASSEKLGGTQYF
TRBJ1-6,once,TRBD1,TRBV29-1,TGCAGCGTTGGGGACAGGGACGATTCACCCCTCCACTTT,CSVGDRDDSPLHF
TRBJ2-7,NA,NA,TRBV19,TGTGCCAGTAGTATTGAACTCACTTACGAGCAGTACTTC,CASSIELTYEQYF
TRBJ2-1,few,NA,TRBV6-5,TGTGCCAGCAGTTACACGGCCTACAATGAGCAGTTCTTC,CASSYTAYNEQFF